One T cell receptor (beta chain) is described in this entry. The CDR3 consists of 15 residues. V dropped 6 bases and J dropped 2; count of bases not matched to a gene: 6. Germline CDR1 and CDR2: SNHLY and FYNNEI. This sample stems from a study of blood T cell repertoires in COVID-19. Study in general: COVID-19 samples from acute and convalescent phases originated in the United States, Italy and Spain. From T cells, B-cell-depleted T cells, or PBMCs came the material, which was cDNA or gDNA.

Study processing details: It was from reference gene primer amplification that nucleated cell counts were estimated. Data came from immunoSEQ multiplex PCR; TCRdb stores just in-frame clones and leaves some out. V and J calls and clone size are those listed in that table; D and trimming were worked out from the DNA. This table has about 190,000 clones, approximately 90% appearing once. The chain recombines TRBV2 with TRBJ1-5, with 8 bases that match TRBD1. The sequence derives from a man aged 55 to 70 with active or convalescent COVID-19. What was sequenced was peripheral blood. CDR3: CASRDREVGNQPQHF. As DNA, the CDR3 is TGTGCCAGCAGGGACAGGGAGGTTGGCAATCAGCCCCAGCATTTT.